Below, 21 T cell receptor beta chains from the same sample are listed, as sequenced in a study of T cell changes during pregnancy in multiple sclerosis. The data were produced by immunoSEQ multiplex PCR, yet TCRdb's version contains in-frame clones alone and is incomplete. The table shows around 80,000 clones, with around 92% occurring only once. Specimen: peripheral blood, collected before pregnancy. These TCRs come from a female donor with multiple sclerosis, enrolled in a pregnancy study.

The chain employs TRBV19 and TRBJ2-7; TRBD2 matches at 13 bases. There are 14 residues in the CDR3. Trimming removed 4 bases from V and 6 bases from J; junction bases left unmatched: 3. Germline CDR1 and CDR2: LNHDA and SQIVND (reference sequence). CDR3 DNA sequence: TGTGCCAGTAGTAGGACTAGCGGGAGTAGCGAGCAGTACTTC. Translation: CASSRTSGSSEQYF.

V gene TRBV29-1 combines with J gene TRBJ1-1, with a possible D match to TRBD1 (5 bases). There are 14 residues in the CDR3. Trimming cost V 3 bases and J 7 bases, with 18 bases left between them. The germline gives CDR1 SQVTM, CDR2 ANQGSEA. The CDR3 coding sequence is TGCAGCGTTGATAGGGTACAGGAGACTTTTGAAGCTTTCTTT. Translated: CSVDRVQETFEAFF.

This chain joins TRBV1 and TRBJ1-3; the table's TRBD1 call for D was not verified on the DNA. TRBV1 is labeled a pseudogene. CDR3 length: 15 residues. The CDR3: CTSSQDLRVGNTIYF. The CDR3 DNA reads as TGCACCAGCAGCCAAGATCTCAGGGTTGGAAACACCATATATTTT.

The chain recombines TRBV7-9 with TRBJ1-1; tentative D call: TRBD1 (5 bases). Trimming took off 4 bases at V and 0 bases at J, with 9 bases between the two ends. CDR1 is SEHNR, CDR2 FQNEAQ, per germline (reference sequence). This CDR3 is 14 amino acids long. The CDR3 is CASSYQGMNTEAFF. As DNA, the CDR3 is TGTGCCAGCAGCTATCAGGGTATGAACACTGAAGCTTTCTTT.

The V call is TRBV5-1, the J call TRBJ2-3; perhaps TRBD2 as D (5 bases). CDR3 length: 16 residues. CDR1 and CDR2 (germline): SGHRS, YFSETQ. V was shortened by 1 base and J by 0 bases, with 12 bases between the two germline ends. The CDR3 DNA is TGCGCCAGCAGCTTGACGGGGATTACTAGCACAGATACGCAGTATTTT. It codes for CASSLTGITSTDTQYF.

V gene TRBV2 combines with J gene TRBJ1-5; D uncertain. The CDR3 runs to 15 residues. Germline V CDR1 and CDR2: SNHLY, FYNNEI. Trimming left V 7 bases short and J 3 bases short, with 16 bases between. CDR3 DNA: TGTGCCAGCAATCCCTCGGGATCGGACAATCAGCCCCAGCATTTT. It yields the protein CASNPSGSDNQPQHF.

In DNA form, the CDR3 reads TGTGCCACCAGCAGAGATCGCCCTGGGGCCCTGGGGCAGTACTTC. It codes for CATSRDRPGALGQYF. The rearrangement joins TRBV15 to TRBJ2-7; the D gene is possibly TRBD1 (5 bases). Trimming took 0 bases from V and 9 from J, leaving 18 bases between them. The length of the CDR3 is 15 residues. Germline V CDR1 and CDR2: LNHNV, YYDKDF (reference sequence). Combining the CDR3 with reference TRBV15 and TRBJ2-7 gives the whole variable domain DAMVIQNPRYQVTQFGKPVTLSCSQTLNHNVMYWYQQKSSQAPKLLFHYYDKDFNNEADTPDNFQSRRPNTSFCFLDIRSPGLGDTAMYLCATSRDRPGALGQYFGPGTRLTVT.

CDR3 DNA sequence: TGTGCCAGCAGCGTAGCGGAGGGAGAGACCCAGTACTTC. Translating it yields CASSVAEGETQYF. The V and J genes are TRBV9 and TRBJ2-5; the D gene is possibly TRBD2 (6 bases). Germline V lookup: CDR1 SGDLS, CDR2 YYNGEE. Between the trimmed V and J ends, which lost 0 bases and 4 bases, there was a span of 7 bases. The CDR3 has 13 residues.

This clone was counted a single time. V is TRBV5-4 and J is TRBJ2-1; 10 positions match TRBD2. The V and J ends lost 4 bases and 5 bases, in that order; junction bases with no gene match: 6. CDR1 is SGHNT and CDR2 is YYREEE in the germline V gene (reference sequence). The CDR3 has 15 residues. The CDR3 sequence: CASSQWTSGNNEQFF. The CDR3 DNA reads as TGTGCCAGCAGCCAATGGACTAGCGGAAACAATGAGCAGTTCTTC.

The chain carries TRBV6-5 and TRBJ2-7, with 11 bases aligning to TRBD1. The V and J ends lost 6 bases and 2 bases, in that order; junction bases with no gene match: 0. CDR1 is MNHEY and CDR2 is SVGAGI in the germline V gene. The CDR3 contains 13 residues. The CDR3 spells CASRDRGPYEQYF. The CDR3 DNA reads TGTGCCAGCAGGGACAGGGGGCCCTACGAGCAGTACTTC.

This clone was seen only a few times. The chain combines TRBV28 with TRBJ2-3; TRBD2 matches 9 bases. The trim removed 6 bases at V and 0 bases at J, leaving 7 bases unmatched. Germline assignment: CDR1 MDHEN and CDR2 SYDVKM. The CDR3 spans 16 residues. The CDR3 loop reads CASSPDSGRSTDTQYF. Written as DNA, the CDR3 is TGTGCCAGCAGCCCCGATAGCGGGAGAAGCACAGATACGCAGTATTTT.

A few counts support this clone. The genes are TRBV15 and TRBJ2-7, with D tentatively TRBD2 (5 bases). Trimming removed 0 bases at V and 7 bases at J, with 25 bases between. Germline V gene lookup returns CDR1 LNHNV and CDR2 YYDKDF (reference sequence). CDR3 length: 18 amino acids. This chain's CDR3 is CATSRDGFTHGGLGEQYF. The CDR3 DNA is TGTGCCACCAGCAGAGATGGGTTCACTCATGGAGGTCTTGGGGAGCAGTACTTC.

V and J are TRBV7-2 and TRBJ1-1; unclear D gene. The germline CDR1 and CDR2 sequences are SGHTA and FQGNSA. This CDR3 comprises 11 residues. Trimming took off 1 base at V and 10 bases at J, with 7 bases between the two ends. The CDR3 DNA sequence: TGTGCCAGCAGCTTAGGTGATAGAGCTTTCTTT. Amino acid sequence: CASSLGDRAFF.

The rearrangement uses TRBV5-8 and TRBJ2-1, with D perhaps matching TRBD2 (6 bases). Germline loops: CDR1 SGHTS, CDR2 YDEGEE. This CDR3 is 12 amino acids long. V was clipped by 7 bases and J by 8 bases, with 13 bases between them. CDR3 amino acids: CASLTSFDEQFF. The CDR3 DNA sequence: TGTGCCAGCTTGACTAGTTTTGATGAGCAGTTCTTC.

The genes are TRBV7-9 and TRBJ2-1, with D perhaps matching TRBD2 (5 bases). Trimming took off 4 bases at V and 10 bases at J, with 14 bases between the two ends. Germline values: CDR1 SEHNR, CDR2 FQNEAQ (reference sequence). This CDR3 region has 13 residues. The CDR3 DNA sequence: TGTGCCAGCAGCTCCGGACCCCCGGGGGAGCAGTTCTTC. This gives the protein CASSSGPPGEQFF. Together with reference TRBV7-9 and TRBJ2-1, the CDR3 gives the full variable domain: DTGVSQNPRHKITKRGQNVTFRCDPISEHNRLYWYRQTLGQGPEFLTYFQNEAQLEKSRLLSDRFSAERPKGSFSTLEIQRTEQGDSAMYLCASSSGPPGEQFFGPGTRLTVL.

V usage is TRBV30 and J usage is TRBJ2-7, with 7 bases identical to TRBD2. The CDR3 spans 14 residues. V lost 4 bases, J lost 3 bases, and 9 bases stayed unmatched. Germline V gene data show CDR1 as GTSNPN and CDR2 as SVGIG (reference sequence). The CDR3 loop is CAWKGPGGLYEQYF. CDR3 DNA sequence: TGTGCCTGGAAGGGACCGGGAGGTCTCTACGAGCAGTACTTC.

The chain couples TRBV19 to TRBJ2-6; tentatively, D is TRBD1 (6 bases). The CDR3 totals 15 residues. Trimming took off 6 bases at V and 1 base at J, with 10 bases between the two ends. Germline V lookup: CDR1 LNHDA, CDR2 SQIVND (reference sequence). The CDR3 sequence is CASSPRGSGANVLTF. The CDR3 DNA sequence: TGTGCCAGTAGCCCCAGGGGTTCTGGGGCCAACGTCCTGACTTTC.

V is TRBV5-1 and J is TRBJ2-2; the D gene is possibly TRBD2 (5 bases). The CDR3 is made up of 16 amino acids. Germline values: CDR1 SGHRS, CDR2 YFSETQ. Trimming took off 4 bases at V and 2 bases at J, with 15 bases between the two ends. CDR3 DNA sequence: TGCGCCAGCAGCAAAACTAGTCCGTCTAACACCGGGGAGCTGTTTTTT. It encodes CASSKTSPSNTGELFF. Supplemented by reference TRBV5-1 and TRBJ2-2, the full variable domain reads KAGVTQTPRYLIKTRGQQVTLSCSPISGHRSVSWYQQTPGQGLQFLFEYFSETQRNKGNFPGRFSGRQFSNSRSEMNVSTLELGDSALYLCASSKTSPSNTGELFFGEGSRLTVL.

Here the CDR3 DNA reads TGTGCCAGCAGCTTGGATCCGGGATTGAGCAATCAGCCCCAGCATTTT. As protein: CASSLDPGLSNQPQHF. The chain employs TRBV5-5 and TRBJ1-5; D unclear. The CDR3 extends over 16 amino acids. V lost 0 bases to trimming and J lost 1 base, with 11 bases between them. Looked up from germline, CDR1 is SGHKS and CDR2 is YYEKEE (reference sequence).

The J gene is TRBJ2-7, the V gene TRBV9; the match to TRBD1 covers 7 bases. The CDR3 runs 15 residues. CDR1 is SGDLS and CDR2 is YYNGEE in the germline V gene. Trimming took 0 bases from V and 2 from J; bases not matched to a gene: 5. The CDR3 sequence is CASSVGGTATYEQYF. The CDR3, as DNA: TGTGCCAGCAGCGTAGGTGGGACAGCTACCTACGAGCAGTACTTC.

This chain connects TRBV28 to TRBJ1-1; perhaps TRBD1 as D (6 bases). V dropped 6 bases and J dropped 7 bases, with 12 bases sitting between them. There are 12 residues in the CDR3. CDR1 MDHEN and CDR2 SYDVKM come from the germline V gene. The CDR3 DNA is TGTGCCAGCAGCCCCGGACAGATTGAAGCTTTCTTT. The encoded protein is CASSPGQIEAFF.